This TCR beta chain was sequenced in a study of T cell responses to AZD1222 COVID-19 vaccine. Overall study context: Recipients boosted at about 4 weeks or about 12 weeks are pooled.

Data came from immunoSEQ multiplex PCR; TCRdb stores just in-frame clones and leaves some out. The sample holds about 190,000 clones, roughly 92% seen once. Trimming took 5 bases from V and 4 from J, leaving 11 bases between them. Germline values: CDR1 MGHDK, CDR2 SYGVNS. The CDR3 has 13 residues. This clone was found once. Its target is not known. Findings of the study overall: The number of AZD1222 recipients seropositive at baseline was only 5 to 7.

This clonotype was sampled from an adult in good health. Here the sequenced sample was peripheral blood, taken on day 0 of AZD1222 vaccination. This sequence joins TRBV25-1 and TRBJ1-2; tentative D call: TRBD1 (5 bases). CDR3 amino acids: CASSKGSVYGYTF. The CDR3 region has the DNA TGTGCCAGCAGTAAGGGGTCGGTCTATGGCTACACCTTC.